This note documents a single T cell receptor (beta chain) sequence. Its target is not known. The data derive from a study of T cells in Graves' hyperthyroidism and ophthalmopathy. The overall study: The initial diagnosis was the point when peripheral blood was collected, ahead of any treatment. Study findings and constraints: Separation of ophthalmopathy from stable hyperthyroidism was achieved by a 13 V-J model.

With a duration under 2 months, the hyperthyroidism was newly diagnosed in patients aged 18 to 65. CDR1 and CDR2 from the germline V gene are LGHNA and YSLEER. This CDR3 spans 15 amino acids. With V trimmed by 2 bases and J by 3 bases, 6 bases remained unmatched. RNA transcripts served as the template for amplifying TCR beta CDR3 regions. First-round RT-PCR targeting the TCR CDR3 was performed with the HTBI primer set. TCRdb called the multiplex PCR reads again in MiXCR, with one record for every CDR3 protein. The sample has roughly 110,000 distinct CDR3 sequences; about a sixth are singletons. The source of this sequence is a woman in her 50s with Graves' hyperthyroidism. The sample consisted of blood. V and J are TRBV4-3 and TRBJ2-7, with TRBD1 identical over 8 bases. The CDR3 coding sequence is TGCGCCAGCAGCCAACGCGTACAGGGGGGCTACGAGCAGTACTTC. Encoded protein: CASSQRVQGGYEQYF.